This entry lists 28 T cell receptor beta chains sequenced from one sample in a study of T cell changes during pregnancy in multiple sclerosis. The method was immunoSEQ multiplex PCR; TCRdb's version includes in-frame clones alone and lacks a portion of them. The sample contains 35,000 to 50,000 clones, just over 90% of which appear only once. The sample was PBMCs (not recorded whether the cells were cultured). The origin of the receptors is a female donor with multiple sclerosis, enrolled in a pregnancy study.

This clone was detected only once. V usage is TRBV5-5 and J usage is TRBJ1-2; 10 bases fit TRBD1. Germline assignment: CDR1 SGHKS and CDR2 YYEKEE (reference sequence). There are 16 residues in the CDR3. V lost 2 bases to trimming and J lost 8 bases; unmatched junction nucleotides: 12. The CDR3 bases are TGTGCCAGCAGCTTAGCCCCCGGGACAGGGGAAGCGGGCTACACCTTC. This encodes CASSLAPGTGEAGYTF.

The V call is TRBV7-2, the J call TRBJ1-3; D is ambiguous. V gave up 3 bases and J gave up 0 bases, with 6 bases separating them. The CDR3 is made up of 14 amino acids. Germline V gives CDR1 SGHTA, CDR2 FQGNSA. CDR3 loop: CASSFSGSGNTIYF. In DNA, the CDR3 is TGTGCCAGCAGCTTTTCGGGCTCTGGAAACACCATATATTTT.

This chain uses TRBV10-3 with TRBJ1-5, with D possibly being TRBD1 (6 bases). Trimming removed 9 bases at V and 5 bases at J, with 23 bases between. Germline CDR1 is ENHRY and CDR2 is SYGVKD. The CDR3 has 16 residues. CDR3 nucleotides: TGTGCCATTGCCCCACGGGACAAAGGGGGGCATCAGCCCCAGCATTTT. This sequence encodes CAIAPRDKGGHQPQHF.

The CDR3 nucleotides read TGTGCCAGCTCACCAACAAAGACCCAGTACTTC. Translating gives CASSPTKTQYF. The chain joins TRBV18 to TRBJ2-5; D remains ambiguous. V lost 2 bases and J lost 6, with 4 bases in between. CDR1 is KGHSH and CDR2 is LQKENI in the germline V gene. The CDR3 has 11 amino acids.

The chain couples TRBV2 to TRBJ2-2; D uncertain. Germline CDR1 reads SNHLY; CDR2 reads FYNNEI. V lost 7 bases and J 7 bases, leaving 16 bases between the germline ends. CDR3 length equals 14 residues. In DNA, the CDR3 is TGTGCCAGCAAGAGTGGATATGTGGGCGGGGAGCTGTTTTTT. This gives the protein CASKSGYVGGELFF.

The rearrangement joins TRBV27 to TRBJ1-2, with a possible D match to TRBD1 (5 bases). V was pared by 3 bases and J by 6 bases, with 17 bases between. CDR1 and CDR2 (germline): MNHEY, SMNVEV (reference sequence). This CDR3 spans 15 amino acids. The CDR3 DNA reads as TGTGCCAGCAGTTTTGGGACTTTGGAGGGGCATGGCTACACCTTC. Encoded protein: CASSFGTLEGHGYTF.

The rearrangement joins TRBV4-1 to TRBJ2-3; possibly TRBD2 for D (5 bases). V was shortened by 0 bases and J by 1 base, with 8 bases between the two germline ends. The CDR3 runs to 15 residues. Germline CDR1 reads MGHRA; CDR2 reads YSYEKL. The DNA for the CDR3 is TGCGCCAGCAGCCAAGATCCTAGCCGCACAGATACGCAGTATTTT. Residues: CASSQDPSRTDTQYF.

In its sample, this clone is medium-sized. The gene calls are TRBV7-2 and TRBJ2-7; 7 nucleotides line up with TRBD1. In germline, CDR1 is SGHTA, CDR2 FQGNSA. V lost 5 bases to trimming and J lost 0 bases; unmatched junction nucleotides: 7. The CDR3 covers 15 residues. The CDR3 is CASSPTAGGSYEQYF. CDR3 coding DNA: TGTGCCAGCAGCCCTACGGCAGGGGGCTCCTACGAGCAGTACTTC.

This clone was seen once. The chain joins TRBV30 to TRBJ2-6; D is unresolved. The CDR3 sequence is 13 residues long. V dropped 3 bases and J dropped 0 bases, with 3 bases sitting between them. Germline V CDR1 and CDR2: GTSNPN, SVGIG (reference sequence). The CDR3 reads CAWSFSGANVLTF. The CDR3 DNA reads TGTGCCTGGAGCTTCTCTGGGGCCAACGTCCTGACTTTC.

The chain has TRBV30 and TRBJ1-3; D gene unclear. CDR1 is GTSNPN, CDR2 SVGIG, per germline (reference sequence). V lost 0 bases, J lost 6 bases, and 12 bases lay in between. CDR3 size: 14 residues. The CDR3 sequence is CAWSVSDTLNTIYF. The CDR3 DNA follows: TGTGCCTGGAGTGTCTCAGACACTTTAAACACCATATATTTT.

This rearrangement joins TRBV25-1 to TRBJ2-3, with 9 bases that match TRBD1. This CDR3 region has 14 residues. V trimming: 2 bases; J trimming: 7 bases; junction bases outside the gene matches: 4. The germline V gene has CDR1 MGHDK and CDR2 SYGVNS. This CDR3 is CASSERTGDNTQYF. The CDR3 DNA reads TGTGCCAGCAGTGAAAGGACAGGGGACAATACGCAGTATTTT. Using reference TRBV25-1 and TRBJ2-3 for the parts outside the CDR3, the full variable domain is EADIYQTPRYLVIGTGKKITLECSQTMGHDKMYWYQQDPGMELHLIHYSYGVNSTEKGDLSSESTVSRIRTEHFPLTLESARPSHTSQYLCASSERTGDNTQYFGPGTRLTVL.

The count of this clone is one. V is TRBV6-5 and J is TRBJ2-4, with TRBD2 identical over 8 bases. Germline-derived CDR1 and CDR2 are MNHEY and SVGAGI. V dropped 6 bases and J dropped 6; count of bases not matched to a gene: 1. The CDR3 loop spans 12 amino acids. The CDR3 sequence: CASRLAGNIQYF. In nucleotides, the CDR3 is TGTGCCAGCAGGCTAGCGGGAAACATTCAGTACTTC.

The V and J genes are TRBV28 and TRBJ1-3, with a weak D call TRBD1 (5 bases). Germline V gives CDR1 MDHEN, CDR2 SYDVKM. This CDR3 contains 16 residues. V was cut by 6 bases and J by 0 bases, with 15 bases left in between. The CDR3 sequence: CASSPAGAISGNTIYF. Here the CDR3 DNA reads TGTGCCAGCAGCCCGGCCGGGGCCATCTCTGGAAACACCATATATTTT.

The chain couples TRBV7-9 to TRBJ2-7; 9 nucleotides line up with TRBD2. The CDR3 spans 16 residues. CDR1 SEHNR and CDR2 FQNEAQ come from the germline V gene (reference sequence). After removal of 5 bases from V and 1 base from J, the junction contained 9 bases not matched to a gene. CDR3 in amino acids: CASSVTLAGGSYEQYF. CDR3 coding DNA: TGTGCCAGCAGCGTGACCTTGGCGGGAGGGTCCTACGAGCAGTACTTC.

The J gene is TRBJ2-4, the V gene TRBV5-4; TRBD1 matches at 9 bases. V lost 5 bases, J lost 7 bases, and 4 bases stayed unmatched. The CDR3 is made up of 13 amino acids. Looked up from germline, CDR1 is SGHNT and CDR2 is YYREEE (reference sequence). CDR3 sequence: CASSGDRDNIQYF. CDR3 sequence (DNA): TGTGCCAGCAGTGGGGACAGGGATAACATTCAGTACTTC.

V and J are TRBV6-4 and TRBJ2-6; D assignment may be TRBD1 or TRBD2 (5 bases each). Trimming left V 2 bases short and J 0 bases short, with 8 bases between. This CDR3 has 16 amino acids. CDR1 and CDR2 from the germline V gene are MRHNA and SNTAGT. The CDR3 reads CASSDGGGSGANVLTF. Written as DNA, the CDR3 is TGTGCCAGCAGTGACGGTGGGGGCTCTGGGGCCAACGTCCTGACTTTC.

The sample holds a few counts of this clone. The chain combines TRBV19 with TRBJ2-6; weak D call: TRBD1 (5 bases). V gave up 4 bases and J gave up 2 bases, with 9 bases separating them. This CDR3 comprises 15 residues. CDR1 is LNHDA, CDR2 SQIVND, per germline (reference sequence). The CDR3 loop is CASSKTGAGANVLTF. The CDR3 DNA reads TGTGCCAGTAGTAAAACAGGAGCTGGGGCCAACGTCCTGACTTTC. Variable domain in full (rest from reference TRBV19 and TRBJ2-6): DGGITQSPKYLFRKEGQNVTLSCEQNLNHDAMYWYRQDPGQGLRLIYYSQIVNDFQKGDIAEGYSVSREKKESFPLTVTSAQKNPTAFYLCASSKTGAGANVLTFGAGSRLTVL.

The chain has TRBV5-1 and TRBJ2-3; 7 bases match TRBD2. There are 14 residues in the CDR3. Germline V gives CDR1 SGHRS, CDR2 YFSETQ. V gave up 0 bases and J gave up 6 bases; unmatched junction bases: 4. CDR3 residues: CASSLEWEGDTQYF. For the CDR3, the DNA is TGCGCCAGCAGCTTGGAGTGGGAGGGGGATACGCAGTATTTT.

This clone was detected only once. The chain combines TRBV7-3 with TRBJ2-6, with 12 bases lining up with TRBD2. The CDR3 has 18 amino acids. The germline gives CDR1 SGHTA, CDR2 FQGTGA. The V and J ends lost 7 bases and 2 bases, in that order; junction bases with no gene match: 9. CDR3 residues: CASTLLAGGKTGANVLTF. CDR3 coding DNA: TGTGCCAGCACCCTACTAGCGGGAGGAAAGACTGGGGCCAACGTCCTGACTTTC.

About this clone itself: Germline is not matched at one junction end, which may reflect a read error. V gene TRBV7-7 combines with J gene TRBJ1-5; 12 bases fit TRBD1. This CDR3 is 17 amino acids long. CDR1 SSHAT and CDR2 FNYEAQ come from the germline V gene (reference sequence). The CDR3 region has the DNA TGTGCTAGCAGCAACCGGGACAGGGGGCCGTTGTATCAGCCCCAGCATTTT. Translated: CASSNRDRGPLYQPQHF.

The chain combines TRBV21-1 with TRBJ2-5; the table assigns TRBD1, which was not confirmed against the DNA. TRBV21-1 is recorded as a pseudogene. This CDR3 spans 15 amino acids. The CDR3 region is CASSKERTGGETQYF. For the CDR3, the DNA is TGTGCCAGCAGCAAAGAAAGGACAGGGGGCGAGACCCAGTACTTC.

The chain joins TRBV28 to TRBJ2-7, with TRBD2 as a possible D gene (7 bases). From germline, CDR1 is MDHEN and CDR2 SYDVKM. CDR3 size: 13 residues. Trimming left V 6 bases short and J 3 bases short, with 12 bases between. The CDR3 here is CASRSGGGYEQYF. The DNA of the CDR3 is TGTGCCAGCAGGTCGGGGGGCGGCTACGAGCAGTACTTC. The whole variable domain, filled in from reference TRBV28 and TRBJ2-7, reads DVKVTQSSRYLVKRTGEKVFLECVQDMDHENMFWYRQDPGLGLRLIYFSYDVKMKEKGDIPEGYSVSREKKERFSLILESASTNQTSMYLCASRSGGGYEQYFGPGTRLTVT.

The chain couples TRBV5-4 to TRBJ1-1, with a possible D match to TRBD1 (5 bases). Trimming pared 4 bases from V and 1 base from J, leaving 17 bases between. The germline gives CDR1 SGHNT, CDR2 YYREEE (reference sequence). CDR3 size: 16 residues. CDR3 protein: CASSERDLGGNTEAFF. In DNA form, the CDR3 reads TGTGCCAGCAGCGAGCGGGATCTGGGGGGGAACACTGAAGCTTTCTTT. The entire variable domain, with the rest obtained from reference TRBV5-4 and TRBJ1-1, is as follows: ETGVTQSPTHLIKTRGQQVTLRCSSQSGHNTVSWYQQALGQGPQFIFQYYREEENGRGNFPPRFSGLQFPNYSSELNVNALELDDSALYLCASSERDLGGNTEAFFGQGTRLTVV.

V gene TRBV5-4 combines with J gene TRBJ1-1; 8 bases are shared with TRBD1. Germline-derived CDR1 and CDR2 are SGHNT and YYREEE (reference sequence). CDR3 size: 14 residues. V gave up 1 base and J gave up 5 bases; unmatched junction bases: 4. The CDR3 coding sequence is TGTGCCAGCAGCTTGTTCAGGGGGCAGACTGAAGCTTTCTTT. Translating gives CASSLFRGQTEAFF.

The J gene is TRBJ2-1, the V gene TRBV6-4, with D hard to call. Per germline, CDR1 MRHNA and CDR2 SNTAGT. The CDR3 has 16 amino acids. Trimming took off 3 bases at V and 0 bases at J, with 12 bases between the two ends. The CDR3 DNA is TGTGCCAGCAGTGAAGAAGACTGGGACTCCTACAATGAGCAGTTCTTC. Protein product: CASSEEDWDSYNEQFF.

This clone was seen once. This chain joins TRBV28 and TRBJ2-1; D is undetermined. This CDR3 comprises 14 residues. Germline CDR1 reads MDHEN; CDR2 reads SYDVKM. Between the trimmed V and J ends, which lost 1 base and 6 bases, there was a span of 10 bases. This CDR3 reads CASSLLGTSNEQFF. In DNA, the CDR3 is TGTGCCAGCAGTTTATTAGGCACGTCCAATGAGCAGTTCTTC.

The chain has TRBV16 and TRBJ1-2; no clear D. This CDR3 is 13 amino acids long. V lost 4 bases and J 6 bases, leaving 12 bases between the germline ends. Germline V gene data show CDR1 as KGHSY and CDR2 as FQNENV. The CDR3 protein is CASSRGPRHGYTF. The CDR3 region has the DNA TGTGCCAGCAGCCGAGGGCCTCGACATGGCTACACCTTC.

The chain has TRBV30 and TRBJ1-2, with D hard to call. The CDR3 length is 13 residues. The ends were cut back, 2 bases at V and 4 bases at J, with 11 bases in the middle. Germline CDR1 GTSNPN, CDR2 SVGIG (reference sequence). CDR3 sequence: CAWSHLSSYGYTF. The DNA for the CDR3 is TGTGCCTGGAGTCATCTCTCCTCCTATGGCTACACCTTC. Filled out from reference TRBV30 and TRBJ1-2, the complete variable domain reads SQTIHQWPATLVQPVGSPLSLECTVEGTSNPNLYWYRQAAGRGLQLLFYSVGIGQISSEVPQNLSASRPQDRQFILSSKKLLLSDSGFYLCAWSHLSSYGYTFGSGTRLTVV.